The rows below give T cell receptor beta chains drawn from one sample of a study of cytomegalovirus exposure and HLA in healthy donors. TCRdb's copy holds only in-frame clones and misses some; the assay was immunoSEQ multiplex PCR. The sample includes 140,000 or so clones, 61% of them seen just once. The sequencing sample was made of PBMCs. Receptors were obtained from a male donor in good health and CMV-seronegative. Both conserved end residues are part of each CDR3. D genes are given only for firm matches. The size entry is marked missing in some rows and otherwise reads once, few, many or a size class.

TRBD1	TRBV5-4	TRBJ2-7	-	TGTGCCAGCAGCACTCAGACAGGGAGCTACGAGCAGTACTTC	CASSTQTGSYEQYF
-	TRBV15	TRBJ2-1	-	TGTGCCACCAGCCGCAGAGTGGGGCGCCTGGATGAGCAGTTCTTC	CATSRRVGRLDEQFF
-	TRBV6-4	TRBJ2-1	-	TGTGCCAGCGCGAAGATGGAGGGGTCGAATGAGCAGTTCTTC	CASAKMEGSNEQFF
-	TRBV6-1	TRBJ2-1	-	TGTGCCAGCAGTGAAAGGGCGGGGATCAATGAGCAGTTCTTC	CASSERAGINEQFF
TRBD1	TRBV5-4	TRBJ2-6	-	TGTGCCAGCAGCTCCGACAGGGATTTAGCGTTCTCTGGGGCCAACGTCCTGACTTTC	CASSSDRDLAFSGANVLTF
TRBD1	TRBV27	TRBJ1-2	-	TGTGCCAGCAGTCCCGACAGGGGAGGGAATGGCTACACCTTC	CASSPDRGGNGYTF
-	TRBV6-6	TRBJ2-7	-	TGTGCCAGCAGCTTTACAGGGAACGAGCAGTACTTC	CASSFTGNEQYF
TRBD1	TRBV6-5	TRBJ1-5	few	TGTGCCAGCCGAAGCCCGGGACAGGGAGATCAGCCCCAGCATTTT	CASRSPGQGDQPQHF
TRBD1	TRBV7-9	TRBJ1-5	-	TGTGCCAGCAGCTTAACGGGACAGGCCAGTCAGCCCCAGCATTTT	CASSLTGQASQPQHF
-	TRBV18	TRBJ2-2	-	TGTGCCAGCTCACCACAGGTGTGGGACTTAAACACCGGGGAGCTGTTTTTT	CASSPQVWDLNTGELFF
TRBD1	TRBV29-1	TRBJ1-2	-	TGCAGCGATCGACAGGGGGGAGTCTATGGCTACCCCTTC	CSDRQGGVYGYPF
-	TRBV29-1	TRBJ2-5	-	TGCAGCGCCGAAGGGCGGGGTGGCCAAGAGACCCAGTACTTC	CSAEGRGGQETQYF
TRBD2	TRBV27	TRBJ2-7	once	TGTGCCAGCAGTTTAGGCGGGGGGCTCTCCTACGAGCAGTACTTC	CASSLGGGLSYEQYF